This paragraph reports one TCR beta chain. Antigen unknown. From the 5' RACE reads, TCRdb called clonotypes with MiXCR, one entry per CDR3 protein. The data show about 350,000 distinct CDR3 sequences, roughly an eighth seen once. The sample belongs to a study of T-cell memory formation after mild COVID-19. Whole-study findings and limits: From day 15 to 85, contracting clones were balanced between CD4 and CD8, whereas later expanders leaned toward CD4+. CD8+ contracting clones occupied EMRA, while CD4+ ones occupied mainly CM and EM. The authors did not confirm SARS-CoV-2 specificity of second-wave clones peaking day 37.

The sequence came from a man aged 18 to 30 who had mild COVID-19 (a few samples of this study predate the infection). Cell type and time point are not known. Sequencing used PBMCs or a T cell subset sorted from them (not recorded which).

In DNA, the CDR3 is TGCGCCAGCAGCTACTACGGCAACACTGAAGCTTTCTTT. Amino acid sequence: CASSYYGNTEAFF. The V and J genes are TRBV5-1 and TRBJ1-1; unclear D gene. With 3 bases removed from V and 2 bases from J, the gap between germline ends came to 8 bases. Germline assignment: CDR1 SGHRS and CDR2 YFSETQ. This CDR3 is 13 amino acids long. Full variable domain (rest looked up from reference TRBV5-1 and TRBJ1-1): KAGVTQTPRYLIKTRGQQVTLSCSPISGHRSVSWYQQTPGQGLQFLFEYFSETQRNKGNFPGRFSGRQFSNSRSEMNVSTLELGDSALYLCASSYYGNTEAFFGQGTRLTVV.